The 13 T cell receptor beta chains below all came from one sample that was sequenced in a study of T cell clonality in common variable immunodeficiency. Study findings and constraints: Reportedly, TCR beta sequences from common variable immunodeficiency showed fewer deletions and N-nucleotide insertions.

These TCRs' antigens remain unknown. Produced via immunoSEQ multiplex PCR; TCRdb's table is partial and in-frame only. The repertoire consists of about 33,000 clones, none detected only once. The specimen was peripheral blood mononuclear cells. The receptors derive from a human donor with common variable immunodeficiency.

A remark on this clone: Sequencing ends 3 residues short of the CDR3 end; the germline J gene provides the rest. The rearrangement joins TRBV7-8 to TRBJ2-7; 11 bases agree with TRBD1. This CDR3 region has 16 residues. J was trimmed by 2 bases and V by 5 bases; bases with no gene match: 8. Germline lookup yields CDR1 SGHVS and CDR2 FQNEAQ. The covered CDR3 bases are TGTGCCAGCAGCCCGGGACAGGGGGAGACTACCTACGAG. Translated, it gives CASSPGQGETTYE. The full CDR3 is CASSPGQGETTYEQYF.

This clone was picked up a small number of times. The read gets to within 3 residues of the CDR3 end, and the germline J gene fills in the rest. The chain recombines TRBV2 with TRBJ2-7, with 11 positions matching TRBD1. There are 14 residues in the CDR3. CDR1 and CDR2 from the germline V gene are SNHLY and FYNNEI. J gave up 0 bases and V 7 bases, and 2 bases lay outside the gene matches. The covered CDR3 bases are TGTGCCAGCAAGGGACAGGGGGTCTCCTACGAG. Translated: CASKGQGVSYE. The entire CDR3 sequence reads CASKGQGVSYEQYF.

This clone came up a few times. The CDR3 loop reads CASSPQGTNTEAFF. The sequenced CDR3 bases are TGTGCCAGCAGTCCACAGGGCACGAACACTGAA. The chain recombines TRBV11-2 with TRBJ1-1, with D tentatively TRBD1 (6 bases). The read is 3 residues too short to cover the CDR3 end, so that end is filled in from the germline J gene. The V end lost 6 bases, the J end lost 1 base, and 12 bases lay between the germline ends. The CDR3 runs to 14 residues. CDR1 SGHAT and CDR2 FQNNGV come from the germline V gene.

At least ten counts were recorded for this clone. The CDR3 spells CASSLDRDQPQHF. CDR3 DNA (partial): TGTGCCAGCTCCTTGGACAGAGATCAGCCC. The rearrangement joins TRBV2 to TRBJ1-5, with a tentative D call TRBD1 (6 bases). The CDR3 extends 3 residues past the end of the read, so its final part is completed from the germline J gene. The length of the CDR3 is 13 residues. Germline V CDR1 and CDR2: SNHLY, FYNNEI. Trimming stripped 8 bases from V and 5 bases from J, with 13 bases between.

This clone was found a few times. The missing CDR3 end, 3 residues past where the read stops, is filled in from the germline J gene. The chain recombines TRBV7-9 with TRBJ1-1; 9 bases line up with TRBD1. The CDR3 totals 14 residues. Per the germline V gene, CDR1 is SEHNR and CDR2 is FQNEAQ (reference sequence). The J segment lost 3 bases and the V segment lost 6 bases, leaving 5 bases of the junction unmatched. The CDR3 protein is CASSPQGADTEAFF. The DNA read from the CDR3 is TGTGCCAGCAGTCCACAGGGGGCGGACACTGAA.

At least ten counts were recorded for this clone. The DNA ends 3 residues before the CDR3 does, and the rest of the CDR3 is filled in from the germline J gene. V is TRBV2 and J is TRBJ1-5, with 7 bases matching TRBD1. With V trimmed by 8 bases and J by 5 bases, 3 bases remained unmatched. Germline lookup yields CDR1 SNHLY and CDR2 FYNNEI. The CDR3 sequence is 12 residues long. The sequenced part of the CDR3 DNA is TGTGCCAGCGGTCAGGGGGATCAGCCC. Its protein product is CASGQGDQP. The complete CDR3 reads CASGQGDQPQHF.

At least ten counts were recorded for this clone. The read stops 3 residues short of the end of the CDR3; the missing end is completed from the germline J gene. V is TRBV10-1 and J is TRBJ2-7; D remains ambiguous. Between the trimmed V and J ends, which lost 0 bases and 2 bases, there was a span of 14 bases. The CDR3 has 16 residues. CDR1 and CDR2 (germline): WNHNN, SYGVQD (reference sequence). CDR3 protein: CASSESRAHFPYEQYF. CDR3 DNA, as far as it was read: TGCGCCAGCAGTGAGTCTAGGGCACACTTTCCCTACGAG.

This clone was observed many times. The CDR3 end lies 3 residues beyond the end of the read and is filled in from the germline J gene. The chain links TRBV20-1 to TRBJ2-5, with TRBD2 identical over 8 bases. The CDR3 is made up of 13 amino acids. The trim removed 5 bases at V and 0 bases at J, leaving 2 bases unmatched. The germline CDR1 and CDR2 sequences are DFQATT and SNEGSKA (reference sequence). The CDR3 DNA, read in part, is TGCAGTGCTCCAGCGGGGGACCAAGAGACC. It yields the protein CSAPAGDQET. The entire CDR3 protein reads CSAPAGDQETQYF.

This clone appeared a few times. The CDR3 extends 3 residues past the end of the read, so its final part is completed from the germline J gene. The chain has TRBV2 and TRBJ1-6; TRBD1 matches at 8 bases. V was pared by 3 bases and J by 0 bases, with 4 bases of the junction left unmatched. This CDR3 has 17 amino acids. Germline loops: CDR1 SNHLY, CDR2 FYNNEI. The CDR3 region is CASSDRGPLSYNSPLHF. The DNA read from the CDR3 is TGTGCCAGCAGTGACAGGGGGCCCCTCTCCTATAATTCACCC.

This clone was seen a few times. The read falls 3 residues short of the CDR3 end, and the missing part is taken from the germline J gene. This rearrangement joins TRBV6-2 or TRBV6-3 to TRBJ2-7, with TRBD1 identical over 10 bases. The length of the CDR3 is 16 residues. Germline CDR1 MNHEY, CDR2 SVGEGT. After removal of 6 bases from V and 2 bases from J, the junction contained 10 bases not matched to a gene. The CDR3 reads CASSSEGTGVTYEQYF. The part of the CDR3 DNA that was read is TGTGCCAGCAGCTCCGAGGGGACAGGGGTGACCTACGAG.

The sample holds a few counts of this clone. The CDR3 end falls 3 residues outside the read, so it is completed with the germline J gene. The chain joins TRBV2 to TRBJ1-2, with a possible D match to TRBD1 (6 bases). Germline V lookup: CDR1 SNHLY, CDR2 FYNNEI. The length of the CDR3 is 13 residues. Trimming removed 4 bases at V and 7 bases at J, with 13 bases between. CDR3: CASSGQGPVGYTF. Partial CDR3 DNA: TGTGCCAGCAGTGGTCAGGGGCCAGTTGGC.

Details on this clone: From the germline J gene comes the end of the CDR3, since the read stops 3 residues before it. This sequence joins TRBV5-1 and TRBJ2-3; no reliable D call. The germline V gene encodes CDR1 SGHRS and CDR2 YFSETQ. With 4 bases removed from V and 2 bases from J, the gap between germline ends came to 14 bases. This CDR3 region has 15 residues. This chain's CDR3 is CASSGRPAATDTQYF. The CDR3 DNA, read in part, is TGCGCCAGCAGCGGGCGACCTGCCGCCACAGATACG.

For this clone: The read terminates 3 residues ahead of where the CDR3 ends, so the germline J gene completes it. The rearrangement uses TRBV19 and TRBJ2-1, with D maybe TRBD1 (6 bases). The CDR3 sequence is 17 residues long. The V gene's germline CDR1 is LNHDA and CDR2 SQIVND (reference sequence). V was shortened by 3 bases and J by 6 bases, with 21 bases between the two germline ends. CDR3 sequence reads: CASSIPVQGIIGNEQFF. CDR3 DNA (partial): TGTGCCAGTAGTATCCCGGTCCAGGGGATAATTGGCAATGAG. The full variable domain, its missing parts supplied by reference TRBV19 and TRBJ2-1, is DGGITQSPKYLFRKEGQNVTLSCEQNLNHDAMYWYRQDPGQGLRLIYYSQIVNDFQKGDIAEGYSVSREKKESFPLTVTSAQKNPTAFYLCASSIPVQGIIGNEQFFGPGTRLTVL.